The 5 T cell receptor beta chains below were found in one sample sequenced in a study of cytomegalovirus exposure and HLA in healthy donors. Amplification used 60 Vbeta primers and 13 Jbeta primers. TCRdb's copy holds only in-frame clones and misses some; the assay was immunoSEQ multiplex PCR. Of some 120,000 clones in the sample, around 80% were seen once. Sequenced: PBMCs. These receptor sequences come from a man aged 25-45 years in good health and CMV-seronegative.

Regarding this clone: Germline and junction disagree at one end, which may indicate a read error. The rearrangement uses TRBV5-1 and TRBJ2-3; TRBD2 agrees at 10 bases. The CDR3 consists of 16 residues. Germline V gene sequence: CDR1 SGHRS, CDR2 YFSETQ. This CDR3 reads CASSLGLALSTDTQYF. The CDR3 nucleotides read TGCGCCAGCAGTTTGGGACTAGCGCTAAGCACAGATACGCAGTATTTT. Combining the CDR3 with reference TRBV5-1 and TRBJ2-3 gives the whole variable domain KAGVTQTPRYLIKTRGQQVTLSCSPISGHRSVSWYQQTPGQGLQFLFEYFSETQRNKGNFPGRFSGRQFSNSRSEMNVSTLELGDSALYLCASSLGLALSTDTQYFGPGTRLTVL.

The V gene is TRBV5-1, the J gene TRBJ2-3, with TRBD1 matching over 10 bases. CDR3 length equals 15 residues. V trimming: 4 bases; J trimming: 5 bases; junction bases outside the gene matches: 7. The germline V gene has CDR1 SGHRS and CDR2 YFSETQ. This CDR3 is CASSLTGGWVDTQYF. CDR3 coding DNA: TGCGCCAGCAGCCTGACAGGGGGCTGGGTAGATACGCAGTATTTT.

The CDR3 region has the DNA TGCGCCAGCAGTATTGGAGGGACGGTGAACACTGAAGCTTTCTTT. Amino acid sequence: CASSIGGTVNTEAFF. The rearrangement joins TRBV5-1 to TRBJ1-1, with D maybe TRBD1 (5 bases). Trimming shortened V by 5 bases and J by 0 bases, and 14 bases separated the two germline ends. Germline CDR1 SGHRS, CDR2 YFSETQ. The CDR3 has 15 residues.

A few counts support this clone. This chain connects TRBV6-1 to TRBJ2-7; D is ambiguous. Trimming took off 1 base at V and 3 bases at J, with 16 bases between the two ends. The CDR3 covers 16 residues. Germline V CDR1 and CDR2: MNHNS, SASEGT. CDR3 protein: CASSEGGSHPLYEQYF. As DNA, the CDR3 is TGTGCCAGCAGTGAAGGCGGTAGTCACCCCCTCTACGAGCAGTACTTC.

J is TRBJ1-2 and V is TRBV5-6; TRBD1 might be the D (5 bases). CDR1 is SGHDT, CDR2 YYEEEE, per germline. The CDR3 is made up of 16 amino acids. V lost 3 bases and J lost 0, with 15 bases in between. Here the CDR3 reads CASSWRDFEPNYGYTF. DNA for the CDR3: TGTGCCAGCAGCTGGAGGGACTTCGAACCTAACTATGGCTACACCTTC.